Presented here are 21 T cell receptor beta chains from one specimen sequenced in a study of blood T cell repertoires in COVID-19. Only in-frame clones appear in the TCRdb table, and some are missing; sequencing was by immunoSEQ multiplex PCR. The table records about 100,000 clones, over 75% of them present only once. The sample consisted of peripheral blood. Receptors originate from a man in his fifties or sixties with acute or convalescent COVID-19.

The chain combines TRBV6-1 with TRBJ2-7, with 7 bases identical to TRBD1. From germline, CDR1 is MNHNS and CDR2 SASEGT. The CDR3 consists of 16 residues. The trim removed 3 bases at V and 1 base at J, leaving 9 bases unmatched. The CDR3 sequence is CASSDIVRGSSYEQYF. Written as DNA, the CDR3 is TGTGCCAGCAGTGATATCGTCAGGGGGTCGTCCTACGAGCAGTACTTC.

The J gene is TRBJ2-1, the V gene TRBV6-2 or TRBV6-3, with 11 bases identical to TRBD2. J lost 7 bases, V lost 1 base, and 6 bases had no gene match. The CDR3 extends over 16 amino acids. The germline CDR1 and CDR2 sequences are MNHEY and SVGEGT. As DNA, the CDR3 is TGTGCCAGCAGTTACTTGACTAGCGGGAAAGGTAATGAGCAGTTCTTC. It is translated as CASSYLTSGKGNEQFF.

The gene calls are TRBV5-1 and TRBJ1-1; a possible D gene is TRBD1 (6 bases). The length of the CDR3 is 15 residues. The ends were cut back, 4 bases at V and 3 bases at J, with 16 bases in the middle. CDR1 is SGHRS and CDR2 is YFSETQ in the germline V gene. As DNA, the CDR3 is TGCGCCAGCAGCCCCACTACAGGGATGGACACTGAAGCTTTCTTT. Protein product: CASSPTTGMDTEAFF.

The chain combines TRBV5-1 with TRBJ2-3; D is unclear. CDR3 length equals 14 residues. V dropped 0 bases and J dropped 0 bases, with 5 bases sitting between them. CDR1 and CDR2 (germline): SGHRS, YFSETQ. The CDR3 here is CASSLVSSTDTQYF. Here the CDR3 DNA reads TGCGCCAGCAGCTTGGTGTCGAGCACAGATACGCAGTATTTT.

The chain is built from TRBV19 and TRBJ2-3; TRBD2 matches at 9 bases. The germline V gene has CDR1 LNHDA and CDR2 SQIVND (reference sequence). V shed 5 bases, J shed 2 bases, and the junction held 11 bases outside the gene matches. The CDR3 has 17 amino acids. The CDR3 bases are TGTGCCAGTAGTGCCCCCGGGACTAGCCGTAACACAGATACGCAGTATTTT. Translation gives CASSAPGTSRNTDTQYF.

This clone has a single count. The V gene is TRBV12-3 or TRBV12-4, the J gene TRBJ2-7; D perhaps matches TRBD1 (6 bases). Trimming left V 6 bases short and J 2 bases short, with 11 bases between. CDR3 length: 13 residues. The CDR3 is CASRVGQTYEQYF. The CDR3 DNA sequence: TGTGCCAGCAGAGTCGGACAGACCTACGAGCAGTACTTC.

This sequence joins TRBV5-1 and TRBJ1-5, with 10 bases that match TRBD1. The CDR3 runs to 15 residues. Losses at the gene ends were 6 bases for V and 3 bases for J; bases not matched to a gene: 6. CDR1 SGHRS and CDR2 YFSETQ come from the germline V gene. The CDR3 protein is CASTWTGGDNQPQHF. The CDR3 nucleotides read TGCGCCAGCACGTGGACAGGGGGAGACAATCAGCCCCAGCATTTT.

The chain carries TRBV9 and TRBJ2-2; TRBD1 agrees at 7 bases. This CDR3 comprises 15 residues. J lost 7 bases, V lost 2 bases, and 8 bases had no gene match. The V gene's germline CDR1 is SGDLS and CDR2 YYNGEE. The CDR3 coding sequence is TGTGCCAGCAGCGTCAGAGGGGGCGAAAACGGGGAGCTGTTTTTT. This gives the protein CASSVRGGENGELFF.

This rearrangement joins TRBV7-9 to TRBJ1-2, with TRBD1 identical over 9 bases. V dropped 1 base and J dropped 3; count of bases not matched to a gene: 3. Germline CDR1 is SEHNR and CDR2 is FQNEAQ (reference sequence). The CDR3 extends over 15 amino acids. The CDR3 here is CASSLDRGRDYGYTF. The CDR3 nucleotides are TGTGCCAGCAGCTTAGACAGGGGGCGCGACTATGGCTACACCTTC.

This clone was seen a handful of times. CDR3 sequence (DNA): TGTGCCAGCAGGATGGACAGCCGTCGATATAGCAATCAGCCCCAGCATTTT. Protein: CASRMDSRRYSNQPQHF. The chain recombines TRBV2 with TRBJ1-5; tentative D call: TRBD1 (6 bases). V lost 6 bases, J lost 0 bases, and 18 bases lay in between. The CDR3 length is 17 residues. Germline V CDR1 and CDR2: SNHLY, FYNNEI. The full variable domain, its missing parts supplied by reference TRBV2 and TRBJ1-5, is EPEVTQTPSHQVTQMGQEVILRCVPISNHLYFYWYRQILGQKVEFLVSFYNNEISEKSEIFDDQFSVERPDGSNFTLKIRSTKLEDSAMYFCASRMDSRRYSNQPQHFGDGTRLSIL.

CDR3 nucleotide sequence: TGTGCCAGCAGCGTAGACCCAGGGTACAATGAGCAGTTCTTC. It specifies CASSVDPGYNEQFF. V gene TRBV9 combines with J gene TRBJ2-1; possibly TRBD1 for D (5 bases). CDR1 and CDR2 from the germline V gene are SGDLS and YYNGEE. The CDR3 has 14 residues. The germline V and J ends were trimmed by 0 bases and 4 bases, with 8 bases remaining between them.

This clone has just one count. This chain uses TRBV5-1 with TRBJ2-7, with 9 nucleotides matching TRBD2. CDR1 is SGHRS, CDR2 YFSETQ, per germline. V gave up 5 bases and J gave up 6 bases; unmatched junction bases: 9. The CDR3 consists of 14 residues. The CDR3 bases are TGCGCCAGCAGGTACGCGGGAGGGCCGTTCGAGCAGTACTTC. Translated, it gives CASRYAGGPFEQYF.

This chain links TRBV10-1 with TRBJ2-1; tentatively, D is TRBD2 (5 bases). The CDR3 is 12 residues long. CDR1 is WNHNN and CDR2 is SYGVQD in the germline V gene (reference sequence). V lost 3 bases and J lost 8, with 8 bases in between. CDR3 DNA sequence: TGCGCCAGCAGTGATGGGCGGGATGAGCAGTTCTTC. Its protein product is CASSDGRDEQFF.

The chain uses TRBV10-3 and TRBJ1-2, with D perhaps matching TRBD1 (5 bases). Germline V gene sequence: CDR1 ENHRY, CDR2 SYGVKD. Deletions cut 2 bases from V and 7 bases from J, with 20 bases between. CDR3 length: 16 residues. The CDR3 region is CAISEPTQGRKGGYTF. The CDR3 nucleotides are TGTGCCATCAGTGAGCCGACGCAGGGAAGGAAGGGTGGCTACACCTTC.

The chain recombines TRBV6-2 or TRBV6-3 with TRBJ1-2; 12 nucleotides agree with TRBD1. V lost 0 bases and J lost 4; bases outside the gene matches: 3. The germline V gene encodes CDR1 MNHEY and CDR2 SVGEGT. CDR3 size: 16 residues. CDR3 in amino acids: CASSYSGQGAGYGYTF. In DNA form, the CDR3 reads TGTGCCAGCAGTTACTCGGGACAGGGGGCCGGCTATGGCTACACCTTC.

DNA for the CDR3: TGCGCCAGCAGTGACCGAGGCGGGACCCCCTACGAGCAGTACTTC. It yields the protein CASSDRGGTPYEQYF. The chain uses TRBV10-1 and TRBJ2-7; D might be TRBD2 (6 bases). The length of the CDR3 is 15 residues. Trimming cost V 3 bases and J 2 bases, with 14 bases left between them. Germline V gene lookup returns CDR1 WNHNN and CDR2 SYGVQD (reference sequence).

The CDR3 coding sequence is TGTGCCAGCAGAGGGACAGGGAAAGTCAATCAGCCCCAGCATTTT. Protein product: CASRGTGKVNQPQHF. This chain links TRBV6-5 with TRBJ1-5; TRBD1 matches 9 bases. Germline trimming cut 6 bases from V and 3 bases from J; bases unmatched to any gene: 6. This CDR3 region has 15 residues. CDR1 is MNHEY, CDR2 SVGAGI, per germline.

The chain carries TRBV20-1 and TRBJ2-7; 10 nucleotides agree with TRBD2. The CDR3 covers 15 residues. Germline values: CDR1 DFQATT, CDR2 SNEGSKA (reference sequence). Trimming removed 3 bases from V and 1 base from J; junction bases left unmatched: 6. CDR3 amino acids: CSASSLAGASYEQYF. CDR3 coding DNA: TGCAGTGCTAGTTCGCTAGCGGGAGCATCCTACGAGCAGTACTTC.

DNA of the CDR3: TGCGCCAGCAGCCATACCGGGACAGGGGTCACAGATACGCAGTATTTT. It is translated as CASSHTGTGVTDTQYF. This chain connects TRBV5-1 to TRBJ2-3; 10 bases are a match to TRBD1. Germline V gene data show CDR1 as SGHRS and CDR2 as YFSETQ. J gave up 2 bases and V 4 bases, and 7 bases lay outside the gene matches. The CDR3 consists of 16 residues.

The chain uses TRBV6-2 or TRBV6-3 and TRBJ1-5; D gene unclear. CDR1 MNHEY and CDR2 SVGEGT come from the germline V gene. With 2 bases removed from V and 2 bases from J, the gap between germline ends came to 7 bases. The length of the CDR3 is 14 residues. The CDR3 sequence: CASSYTVRNQPQHF. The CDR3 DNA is TGTGCCAGCAGTTACACGGTTCGCAATCAGCCCCAGCATTTT.

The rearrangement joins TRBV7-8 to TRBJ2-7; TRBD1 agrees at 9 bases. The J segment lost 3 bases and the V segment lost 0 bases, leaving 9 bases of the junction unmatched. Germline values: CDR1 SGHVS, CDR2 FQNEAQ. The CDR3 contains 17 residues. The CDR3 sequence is CASSLALNRGRDYEQYF. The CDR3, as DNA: TGTGCCAGCAGCTTAGCGTTGAACAGGGGGCGAGACTACGAGCAGTACTTC.